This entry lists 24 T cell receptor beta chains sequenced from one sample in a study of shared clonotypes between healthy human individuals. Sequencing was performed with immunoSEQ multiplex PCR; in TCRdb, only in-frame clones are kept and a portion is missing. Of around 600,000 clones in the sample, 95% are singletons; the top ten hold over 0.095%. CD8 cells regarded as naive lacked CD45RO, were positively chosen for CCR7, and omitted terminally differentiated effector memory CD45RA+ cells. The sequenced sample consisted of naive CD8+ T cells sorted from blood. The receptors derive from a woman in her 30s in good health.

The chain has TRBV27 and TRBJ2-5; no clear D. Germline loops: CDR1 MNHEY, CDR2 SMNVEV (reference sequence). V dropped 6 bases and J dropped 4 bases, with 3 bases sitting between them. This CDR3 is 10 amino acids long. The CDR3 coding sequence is TGTGCCAGCAGGGGAGAGACCCAGTACTTC. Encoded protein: CASRGETQYF.

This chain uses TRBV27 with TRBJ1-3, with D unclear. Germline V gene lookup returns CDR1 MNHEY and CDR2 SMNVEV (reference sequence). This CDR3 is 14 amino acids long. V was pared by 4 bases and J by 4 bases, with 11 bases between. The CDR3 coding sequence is TGTGCCAGCAGTTCGTTAGGTCCCGGAAACACCATATATTTT. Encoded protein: CASSSLGPGNTIYF.

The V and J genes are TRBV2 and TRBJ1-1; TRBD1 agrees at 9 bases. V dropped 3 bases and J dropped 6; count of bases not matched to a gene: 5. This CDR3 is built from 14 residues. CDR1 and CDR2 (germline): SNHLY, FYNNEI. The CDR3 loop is CASSEGDRVAEAFF. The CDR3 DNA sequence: TGTGCCAGCAGTGAGGGGGACAGGGTCGCTGAAGCTTTCTTT.

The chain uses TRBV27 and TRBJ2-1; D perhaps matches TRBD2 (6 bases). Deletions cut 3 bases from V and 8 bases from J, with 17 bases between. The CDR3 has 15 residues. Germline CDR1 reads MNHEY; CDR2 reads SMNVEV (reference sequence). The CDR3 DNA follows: TGTGCCAGCAGTTTCCCGGGAGTAGAGTTCGATGAGCAGTTCTTC. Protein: CASSFPGVEFDEQFF.

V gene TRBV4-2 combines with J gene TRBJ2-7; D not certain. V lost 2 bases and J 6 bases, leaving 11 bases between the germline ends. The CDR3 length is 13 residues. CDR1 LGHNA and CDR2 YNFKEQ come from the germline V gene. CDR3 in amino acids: CASSQPLMAEQYF. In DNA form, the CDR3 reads TGTGCCAGCAGCCAACCCTTAATGGCCGAGCAGTACTTC.

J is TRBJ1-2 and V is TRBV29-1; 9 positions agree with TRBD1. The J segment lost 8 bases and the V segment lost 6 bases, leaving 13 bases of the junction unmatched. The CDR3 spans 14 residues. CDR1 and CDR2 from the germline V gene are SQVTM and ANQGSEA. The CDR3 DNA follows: TGCAGCGTGATAGGACCGGGACAGGGAGAAGGCTACACCTTC. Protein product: CSVIGPGQGEGYTF.

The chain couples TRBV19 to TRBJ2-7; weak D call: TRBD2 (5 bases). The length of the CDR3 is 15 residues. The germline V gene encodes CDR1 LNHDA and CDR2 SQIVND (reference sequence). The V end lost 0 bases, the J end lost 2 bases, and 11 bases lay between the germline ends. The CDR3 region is CASSIENGVPYEQYF. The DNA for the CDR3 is TGTGCCAGTAGTATAGAAAACGGGGTCCCCTACGAGCAGTACTTC. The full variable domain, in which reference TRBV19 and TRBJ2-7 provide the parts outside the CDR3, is DGGITQSPKYLFRKEGQNVTLSCEQNLNHDAMYWYRQDPGQGLRLIYYSQIVNDFQKGDIAEGYSVSREKKESFPLTVTSAQKNPTAFYLCASSIENGVPYEQYFGPGTRLTVT.

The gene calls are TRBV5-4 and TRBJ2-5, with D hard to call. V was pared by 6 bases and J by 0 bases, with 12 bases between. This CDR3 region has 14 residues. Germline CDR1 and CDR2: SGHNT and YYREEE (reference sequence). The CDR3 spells CASTEDTHQETQYF. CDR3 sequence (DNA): TGTGCCAGCACCGAAGATACTCACCAAGAGACCCAGTACTTC. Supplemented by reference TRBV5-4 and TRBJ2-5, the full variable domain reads ETGVTQSPTHLIKTRGQQVTLRCSSQSGHNTVSWYQQALGQGPQFIFQYYREEENGRGNFPPRFSGLQFPNYSSELNVNALELDDSALYLCASTEDTHQETQYFGPGTRLLVL.

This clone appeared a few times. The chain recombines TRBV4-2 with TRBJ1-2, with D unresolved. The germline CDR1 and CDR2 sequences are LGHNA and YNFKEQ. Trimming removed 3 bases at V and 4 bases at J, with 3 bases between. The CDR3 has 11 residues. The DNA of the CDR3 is TGTGCCAGCAGCCAGGGCTATGGCTACACCTTC. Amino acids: CASSQGYGYTF.

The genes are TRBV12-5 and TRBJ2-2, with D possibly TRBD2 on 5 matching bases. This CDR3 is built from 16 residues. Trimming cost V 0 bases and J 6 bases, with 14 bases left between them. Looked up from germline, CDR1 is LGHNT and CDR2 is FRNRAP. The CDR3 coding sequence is TGTGCTAGTGGTTTGGTAAACGGGAATTTAGCCGGGGAGCTGTTTTTT. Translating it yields CASGLVNGNLAGELFF.

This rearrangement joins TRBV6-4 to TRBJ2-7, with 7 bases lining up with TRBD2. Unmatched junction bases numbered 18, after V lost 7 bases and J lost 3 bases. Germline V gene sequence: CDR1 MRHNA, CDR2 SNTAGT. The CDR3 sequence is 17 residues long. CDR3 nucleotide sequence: TGTGCCAGCACCCGAGGTTCTACTAGCGCTATTCTCTACGAGCAGTACTTC. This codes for CASTRGSTSAILYEQYF.

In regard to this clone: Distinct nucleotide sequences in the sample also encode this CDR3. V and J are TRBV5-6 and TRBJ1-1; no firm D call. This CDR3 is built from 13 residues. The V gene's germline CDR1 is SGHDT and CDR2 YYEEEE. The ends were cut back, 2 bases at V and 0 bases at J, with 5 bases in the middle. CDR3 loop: CASSLSVNTEAFF. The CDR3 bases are TGTGCCAGCAGCTTATCAGTGAACACTGAAGCTTTCTTT.

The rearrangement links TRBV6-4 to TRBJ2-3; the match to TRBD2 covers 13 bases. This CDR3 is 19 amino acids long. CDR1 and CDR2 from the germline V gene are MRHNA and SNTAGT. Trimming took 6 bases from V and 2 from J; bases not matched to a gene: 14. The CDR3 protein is CASRVIGPGLAGNTDTQYF. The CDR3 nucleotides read TGTGCCAGCAGAGTGATAGGACCGGGACTAGCGGGAAACACAGATACGCAGTATTTT.

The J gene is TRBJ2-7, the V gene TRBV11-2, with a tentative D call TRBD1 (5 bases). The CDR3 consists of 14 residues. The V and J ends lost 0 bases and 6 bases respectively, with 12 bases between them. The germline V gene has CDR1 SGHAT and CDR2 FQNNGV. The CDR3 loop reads CASSLDREDREQYF. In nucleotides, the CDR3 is TGTGCCAGCAGCTTAGACAGGGAAGATCGCGAGCAGTACTTC.

This chain's CDR3 is CASSYGTSGTDTQYF. The DNA of the CDR3 is TGTGCCAGCTCCTATGGGACTAGCGGGACAGATACGCAGTATTTT. The V call is TRBV9, the J call TRBJ2-3; 12 bases map to TRBD2. Looked up from germline, CDR1 is SGDLS and CDR2 is YYNGEE. J gave up 3 bases and V 7 bases, and 6 bases lay outside the gene matches. The CDR3 spans 15 residues.

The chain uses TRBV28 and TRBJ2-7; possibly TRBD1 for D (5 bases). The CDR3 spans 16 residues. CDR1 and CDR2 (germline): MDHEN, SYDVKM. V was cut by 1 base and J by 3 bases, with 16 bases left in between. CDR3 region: CASSLSLQGWNYEQYF. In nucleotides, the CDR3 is TGTGCCAGCAGTTTATCCCTCCAGGGATGGAACTACGAGCAGTACTTC. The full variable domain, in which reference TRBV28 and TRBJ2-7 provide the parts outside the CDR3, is DVKVTQSSRYLVKRTGEKVFLECVQDMDHENMFWYRQDPGLGLRLIYFSYDVKMKEKGDIPEGYSVSREKKERFSLILESASTNQTSMYLCASSLSLQGWNYEQYFGPGTRLTVT.

In DNA form, the CDR3 reads TGTGCCAGTAGTACCTGGACAGGGGACGAGCAGTACTTC. As protein: CASSTWTGDEQYF. The chain joins TRBV19 to TRBJ2-5; TRBD1 agrees at 9 bases. The J call is uncertain, as TRBJ2-7 better fits the DNA end. CDR3 size: 13 residues. The germline V gene encodes CDR1 LNHDA and CDR2 SQIVND (reference sequence).

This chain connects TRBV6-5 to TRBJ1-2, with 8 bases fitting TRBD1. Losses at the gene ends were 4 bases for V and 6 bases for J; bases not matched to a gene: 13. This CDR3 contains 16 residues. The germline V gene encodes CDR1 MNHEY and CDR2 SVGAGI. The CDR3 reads CASSSLSMQGANGYTF. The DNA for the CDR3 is TGTGCCAGCAGTTCATTATCAATGCAGGGGGCGAATGGCTACACCTTC.

CDR3 in amino acids: CASSYSGSPLHF. CDR3 sequence (DNA): TGTGCCAGCAGTTACTCAGGTTCACCCCTCCACTTT. The chain carries TRBV6-5 and TRBJ1-6, with D unclear. The germline CDR1 and CDR2 sequences are MNHEY and SVGAGI. V shed 0 bases and J shed 9 bases, with 3 bases lying between them. The CDR3 has 12 amino acids.

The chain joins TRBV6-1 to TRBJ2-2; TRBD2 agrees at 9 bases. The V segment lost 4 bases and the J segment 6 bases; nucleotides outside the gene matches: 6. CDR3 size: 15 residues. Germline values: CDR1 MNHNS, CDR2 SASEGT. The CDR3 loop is CASSGAGGVAGELFF. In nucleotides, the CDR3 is TGTGCCAGCAGTGGAGCGGGAGGAGTAGCCGGGGAGCTGTTTTTT.

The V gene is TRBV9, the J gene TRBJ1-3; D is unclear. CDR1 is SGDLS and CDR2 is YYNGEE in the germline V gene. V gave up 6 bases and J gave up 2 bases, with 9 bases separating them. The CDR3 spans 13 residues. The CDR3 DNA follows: TGTGCCAGCAAGGGCACCCCTGGAAACACCATATATTTT. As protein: CASKGTPGNTIYF. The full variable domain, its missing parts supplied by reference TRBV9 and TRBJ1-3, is DSGVTQTPKHLITATGQRVTLRCSPRSGDLSVYWYQQSLDQGLQFLIQYYNGEERAKGNILERFSAQQFPDLHSELNLSSLELGDSALYFCASKGTPGNTIYFGEGSWLTVV.

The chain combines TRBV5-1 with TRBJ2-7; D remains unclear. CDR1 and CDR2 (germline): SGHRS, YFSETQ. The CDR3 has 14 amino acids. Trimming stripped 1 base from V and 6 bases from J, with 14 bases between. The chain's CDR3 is CASSLWTSVREQYF. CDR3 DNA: TGCGCCAGCAGCTTGTGGACGTCGGTCCGCGAGCAGTACTTC.

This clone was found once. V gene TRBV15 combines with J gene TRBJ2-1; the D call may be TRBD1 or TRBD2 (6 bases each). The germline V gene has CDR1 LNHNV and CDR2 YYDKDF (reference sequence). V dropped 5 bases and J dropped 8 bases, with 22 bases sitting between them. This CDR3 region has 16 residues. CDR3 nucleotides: TGTGCCACCAGCCCAGAAAGGGGGGTCCAGGTAGATGAGCAGTTCTTC. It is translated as CATSPERGVQVDEQFF.

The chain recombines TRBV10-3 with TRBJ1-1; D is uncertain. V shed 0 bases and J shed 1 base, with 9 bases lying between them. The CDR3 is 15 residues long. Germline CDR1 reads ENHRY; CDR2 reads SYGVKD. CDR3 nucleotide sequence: TGTGCCATCAGTGAGTCAAAGGGCAGGAACACTGAAGCTTTCTTT. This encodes CAISESKGRNTEAFF.